This TCR beta chain is from a study of blood T cell repertoires in COVID-19. Study information: The samples span acute and convalescent COVID-19 from the United States, Italy and Spain.

Trimming took 1 base from V and 6 from J; bases not matched to a gene: 5. The CDR3 totals 15 residues. Germline values: CDR1 MNHEY, CDR2 SVGEGT. Produced via immunoSEQ multiplex PCR; TCRdb's table is partial and in-frame only. Of about 46,000 clones listed, 70% to 90% are singletons. The receptor's source is a human donor in a cohort sampled during active COVID-19. The donor label of this sample is uncertain. This sequence joins TRBV6-2 or TRBV6-3 and TRBJ2-3, with 9 nucleotides matching TRBD2. Sequencing was carried out using peripheral blood. The CDR3 protein is CASSYLGLASDTQYF. The DNA of the CDR3 is TGTGCCAGCAGTTACTTGGGACTAGCATCCGATACGCAGTATTTT.